Only one count was recorded for the clone carrying this TCR beta chain. Antigen: not known. This sample is part of a study of blood T cells in healthy people across ages. Across the study: For every two T cells, template switching captured about one barcoded beta molecule.

The study, taken as a whole, reports: Donors of long life had a larger count of naive CD4+ cells and greater diversity than aged donors.

Trimming cost V 3 bases and J 0 bases, with 12 bases left between them. CDR3 length: 14 amino acids. The germline gives CDR1 DFQATT, CDR2 SNEGSKA (reference sequence). The authors ran a second PCR of roughly 6 to 12 cycles using a sample-barcoded 5' primer and a J-beta primer mix. Each TCR beta cDNA got a 12-nucleotide random molecular identifier. TCRdb redid the calling of the 5' RACE reads with MiXCR, one entry per CDR3 protein. This table has roughly 680,000 distinct CDR3 sequences, around 48% appearing once. The sequenced sample was blood. The chain links TRBV20-1 to TRBJ2-7; possibly TRBD1 or TRBD2 for D (6 bases each). This sequence originates from an older woman in good health. This CDR3 reads CSARAGHLSYEQYF. The DNA for the CDR3 is TGCAGTGCTAGGGCGGGACACCTCTCCTACGAGCAGTACTTC.